This TCR beta chain was identified in a study of CD8 T cells in ankylosing spondylitis. General observations from the study: Matched synovial fluid from ankylosing spondylitis patients was reported to be enriched for disease-linked clones.

Trimming removed 4 bases from V and 6 bases from J, with 9 bases in between. The CDR3 covers 12 residues. CDR1 is SQVTM and CDR2 is ANQGSEA in the germline V gene. In its sample, this clonotype was seen many times. The antigen is undetermined. In making TCR beta libraries, quantitative 5'-RACE with molecular barcodes was used. MiXCR was run by TCRdb on the 5' RACE reads, yielding one entry per CDR3 protein. The sample includes around 99,000 distinct CDR3 sequences, just under 9% seen only once; the top ten take 4% to 5.5%. This chain links TRBV29-1 with TRBJ2-2, with D uncertain. Sequencing was performed on blood, either unsorted or a sorted T cell fraction (not recorded which). This receptor was identified in a male donor with ankylosing spondylitis or in good health (not recorded which). The CDR3 coding sequence is TGCAGCGTTGGCTCGACGGCCGGGGAGCTGTTTTTT. It yields the protein CSVGSTAGELFF.